This T cell receptor (beta chain) was recovered during a study of T-cell reconstitution after alpha-beta-depleted transplantation in children. Notes on the study in general: One year after transplant, T-cell counts and diversity came mostly from newly produced T cells. There were reportedly several hundred expanded graft clones from which alpha-beta T cells came about two months after transplant.

Concerning this clonotype: Antigen unknown.

There are 14 residues in the CDR3. With V trimmed by 5 bases and J by 9 bases, 8 bases remained unmatched. Germline lookup yields CDR1 MNHEY and CDR2 SVGEGT. The authors prepared the TCRbeta library with unique molecular identifiers. One entry per CDR3 protein, called by TCRdb with MiXCR from the PCR reads. Of fewer than 500,000 distinct CDR3 sequences in the sample, 43% were seen once. The sequence came from a girl aged 2 to 10 with aplastic anemia, due to receive a stem cell transplant. This specimen was PBMCs, taken before TCRalphabeta/CD19-depleted stem cell transplant. The V and J genes are TRBV6-2 or TRBV6-3 and TRBJ2-1; 9 bases line up with TRBD2. This chain's CDR3 is CASSPQREAGEQFF. Here the CDR3 DNA reads TGTGCCAGCAGTCCCCAGCGGGAGGCGGGTGAGCAGTTCTTC.